These 24 T cell receptor beta chains were sequenced from one sample in a study of shared clonotypes between healthy human individuals. Data came from immunoSEQ multiplex PCR; TCRdb stores just in-frame clones and leaves some out. The data show about 2 million clones, approximately 94% seen once. Selected positively for CCR7 and CD45RO-negative, naive CD8 cells excluded terminally differentiated effector memory CD45RA+ cells. Sequencing was done on a sample of naive CD8+ T cells sorted from blood. All receptors come from a man between 18 and 29 years old in good health.

The chain uses TRBV7-9 and TRBJ1-2; D unclear. Germline V gene lookup returns CDR1 SEHNR and CDR2 FQNEAQ (reference sequence). Trimming cost V 5 bases and J 4 bases, with 8 bases left between them. This CDR3 has 12 amino acids. The CDR3 DNA reads TGTGCCAGCAGCCCCGGCAGCTATGGCTACACCTTC. This gives the protein CASSPGSYGYTF.

This clone was recorded only once. The V and J genes are TRBV9 and TRBJ2-5, with 7 positions matching TRBD1. The CDR3 loop spans 14 amino acids. Trimming at V came to 3 bases and at J to 5 bases, leaving 7 bases not matched to a gene. The germline gives CDR1 SGDLS, CDR2 YYNGEE. The CDR3 DNA sequence: TGTGCCAGCAGCGGAGGGGGCCTCGAGGAGACCCAGTACTTC. Protein product: CASSGGGLEETQYF.

The CDR3 sequence is CASSLGARGLGDEQYF. DNA for the CDR3: TGTGCCAGCAGCTTAGGGGCCAGGGGCCTGGGTGACGAGCAGTACTTC. The chain employs TRBV11-2 and TRBJ2-7, with D perhaps TRBD1 (6 bases). The length of the CDR3 is 16 residues. The germline CDR1 and CDR2 sequences are SGHAT and FQNNGV. Trimming pared 1 base from V and 5 bases from J, leaving 18 bases between. The full variable domain, in which reference TRBV11-2 and TRBJ2-7 provide the parts outside the CDR3, is EAGVAQSPRYKIIEKRQSVAFWCNPISGHATLYWYQQILGQGPKLLIQFQNNGVVDDSQLPKDRFSAERLKGVDSTLKIQPAKLEDSAVYLCASSLGARGLGDEQYFGPGTRLTVT.

This clone was detected once. The V gene is TRBV10-1, the J gene TRBJ2-1; D is unresolved. The V gene lost 2 bases and the J gene lost 8 bases, with 10 bases spanning the gap. CDR3 size: 13 residues. Germline V gene data show CDR1 as WNHNN and CDR2 as SYGVQD (reference sequence). This chain's CDR3 is CASSELGRYEQFF. CDR3 bases: TGCGCCAGCAGTGAGCTAGGAAGGTATGAGCAGTTCTTC.

This clone appeared a single time. The chain has TRBV6-5 and TRBJ2-2; D is uncertain. The CDR3 consists of 13 residues. V was cut by 2 bases and J by 5 bases, with 6 bases left in between. Looked up from germline, CDR1 is MNHEY and CDR2 is SVGAGI. The CDR3 loop is CASSYLTTGELFF. The CDR3 nucleotides read TGTGCCAGCAGTTACCTCACTACCGGGGAGCTGTTTTTT.

The CDR3 nucleotides are TGTGCCAGCAGCAAAGTTCCGATATGTAAGGGGGCGCGAGCTTTCTTT. This sequence encodes CASSKVPICKGARAFF. V gene TRBV21-1 combines with J gene TRBJ1-1; TRBD1 is taken as the D call from the table, unchecked against the DNA. TRBV21-1 is flagged as a pseudogene. The CDR3 runs 16 residues.

This chain uses TRBV29-1 with TRBJ2-2; no clear D. The germline V gene has CDR1 SQVTM and CDR2 ANQGSEA. Trimming stripped 4 bases from V and 5 bases from J, with 11 bases between. This CDR3 has 13 amino acids. The CDR3 reads CSVAGGGTGELFF. As DNA, the CDR3 is TGCAGCGTTGCAGGTGGCGGAACCGGGGAGCTGTTTTTT.

Only one count was recorded for this clone. The rearrangement uses TRBV2 and TRBJ2-2; 7 positions match TRBD1. The CDR3 contains 14 residues. J was trimmed by 3 bases and V by 7 bases; bases with no gene match: 5. CDR1 and CDR2 (germline): SNHLY, FYNNEI. The CDR3 nucleotides read TGTGCCAGCACGGACAGGATCGACACCGGGGAGCTGTTTTTT. It yields the protein CASTDRIDTGELFF.

On this clone itself: The same CDR3 is also encoded by other DNA sequences in this sample. The chain employs TRBV10-3 and TRBJ2-7, with 8 bases aligning to TRBD1. V dropped 7 bases and J dropped 5; count of bases not matched to a gene: 4. Germline V gene sequence: CDR1 ENHRY, CDR2 SYGVKD. The CDR3 loop spans 12 amino acids. The CDR3 loop reads CAITPGGDEQYF. For the CDR3, the DNA is TGTGCCATCACCCCAGGGGGCGACGAGCAGTACTTC.

The V and J genes are TRBV4-1 and TRBJ2-1, with 7 bases fitting TRBD2. The CDR3 runs to 15 residues. J lost 8 bases, V lost 1 base, and 8 bases had no gene match. Germline CDR1 and CDR2: MGHRA and YSYEKL. Here the CDR3 reads CASSQGREFIYEQFF. Here the CDR3 DNA reads TGCGCCAGCAGCCAAGGGCGGGAGTTTATCTATGAGCAGTTCTTC.

This chain uses TRBV2 with TRBJ2-5; D might be TRBD1 or TRBD2, each matching 5 bases. Germline-derived CDR1 and CDR2 are SNHLY and FYNNEI. This CDR3 is built from 14 residues. The germline V and J ends were trimmed by 6 bases and 5 bases, with 16 bases remaining between them. CDR3 amino acids: CASREDIQPETQYF. The CDR3 DNA sequence: TGTGCCAGCAGGGAGGACATCCAGCCGGAGACCCAGTACTTC.

This clone was seen just once. V usage is TRBV7-2 and J usage is TRBJ1-1; D remains ambiguous. This CDR3 is built from 14 residues. V was trimmed by 0 bases and J by 7 bases, leaving 12 bases between them. Germline lookup yields CDR1 SGHTA and CDR2 FQGNSA. The CDR3 DNA reads TGTGCCAGCAGCTTAGCGGAGGAGATATTTGAAGCTTTCTTT. It translates to CASSLAEEIFEAFF.

This clone is a singleton in its sample. The J gene is TRBJ2-7, the V gene TRBV2; 9 bases agree with TRBD1. In germline, CDR1 is SNHLY, CDR2 FYNNEI. This CDR3 comprises 15 residues. The ends lost 3 bases at V and 3 bases at J; junction bases unmatched: 6. The CDR3 nucleotides are TGTGCCAGCAGTGATCGGACAGGGGTCATCTACGAGCAGTACTTC. Translating it yields CASSDRTGVIYEQYF.

The chain uses TRBV4-3 and TRBJ2-7; unclear D gene. In germline, CDR1 is LGHNA, CDR2 YSLEER. The V gene lost 0 bases and the J gene lost 2 bases, with 11 bases spanning the gap. This CDR3 has 15 amino acids. The CDR3 loop reads CASSQDRAAAYEQYF. CDR3 sequence (DNA): TGCGCCAGCAGCCAAGATAGGGCAGCCGCCTACGAGCAGTACTTC.

The gene calls are TRBV25-1 and TRBJ2-5, with D unclear. CDR1 MGHDK and CDR2 SYGVNS come from the germline V gene. V lost 5 bases, J lost 2 bases, and 12 bases lay in between. CDR3 size: 14 residues. In DNA, the CDR3 is TGTGCCAGCAGTCCACCAGACAATCAAGAGACCCAGTACTTC. Amino acids: CASSPPDNQETQYF.

The chain uses TRBV5-1 and TRBJ2-3, with 10 bases that match TRBD1. Germline V gene sequence: CDR1 SGHRS, CDR2 YFSETQ. After removal of 4 bases from V and 8 bases from J, the junction contained 10 bases not matched to a gene. The CDR3 contains 15 residues. The CDR3 DNA reads TGCGCCAGCAGCCCACGGGGGACAGGGGAGGCTACGCAGTATTTT. It specifies CASSPRGTGEATQYF.

This clone was picked up one time. This sequence joins TRBV14 and TRBJ2-7; D is unclear. There are 13 residues in the CDR3. Germline CDR1 and CDR2: SGHDN and FVKESK. Trimming pared 3 bases from V and 1 base from J, leaving 7 bases between. The CDR3 loop is CASSHDGSYEQYF. CDR3 coding DNA: TGTGCCAGCAGCCACGACGGATCCTACGAGCAGTACTTC.

The rearrangement uses TRBV11-3 and TRBJ2-1, with D possibly TRBD2 on 5 matching bases. Deletions cut 6 bases from V and 10 bases from J, with 19 bases between. Germline CDR1 is SGHNT and CDR2 is YENEEA. The CDR3 runs 14 residues. CDR3 in amino acids: CASSYGLESNEQFF. Written as DNA, the CDR3 is TGTGCCAGCAGTTATGGACTGGAGTCGAACGAGCAGTTCTTC.

The gene calls are TRBV5-6 and TRBJ1-2; D is unresolved. Germline assignment: CDR1 SGHDT and CDR2 YYEEEE. The CDR3 consists of 15 residues. Trimming shortened V by 0 bases and J by 3 bases, and 12 bases separated the two germline ends. CDR3 sequence reads: CASSLGSARDYGYTF. The CDR3 region has the DNA TGTGCCAGCAGCTTGGGTTCGGCACGAGACTATGGCTACACCTTC.

The V gene is TRBV6-6, the J gene TRBJ2-5; no clear D gene. The CDR3 spans 12 residues. Germline CDR1 is MNHNY and CDR2 is SVGAGI (reference sequence). V was pared by 5 bases and J by 5 bases, with 9 bases between. The CDR3 bases are TGTGCCAGCAGTCTGGGTACGGAGACCCAGTACTTC. Protein product: CASSLGTETQYF.

Details on this clone: This sample includes further DNA sequences coding for the same CDR3. This sequence joins TRBV6-5 and TRBJ2-7; TRBD1 aligns across 8 bases. The CDR3 sequence is 14 residues long. Germline assignment: CDR1 MNHEY and CDR2 SVGAGI. V lost 0 bases, J lost 3 bases, and 1 base stayed unmatched. The CDR3 coding sequence is TGTGCCAGCAGTTACTCACAGGGGGGCTACGAGCAGTACTTC. Its translation: CASSYSQGGYEQYF.

This clone was seen once. A much larger clone differs from this one at a single base, so this may be a read error. Other DNA sequences in this sample translate to the same CDR3. This chain connects TRBV7-2 to TRBJ2-7, with D hard to call. Trimming took off 3 bases at V and 4 bases at J, with 7 bases between the two ends. CDR3 length: 12 amino acids. CDR1 and CDR2 (germline): SGHTA, FQGNSA. The CDR3: CASSLGSYEQYF. The CDR3 DNA sequence: TGTGCCAGCAGCTTGGGGTCTTACGAGCAGTACTTC.

The J gene is TRBJ1-6, the V gene TRBV9, with a possible D match to TRBD1 (5 bases). Between the trimmed V and J ends, which lost 0 bases and 7 bases, there was a span of 11 bases. Germline assignment: CDR1 SGDLS and CDR2 YYNGEE. There are 15 residues in the CDR3. CDR3 protein: CASSVEGASNSPLHF. As DNA, the CDR3 is TGTGCCAGCAGCGTAGAAGGGGCCTCCAATTCACCCCTCCACTTT.

This clone showed up just once. V is TRBV9 and J is TRBJ2-3; TRBD2 matches 15 bases. The CDR3 consists of 18 residues. Germline CDR1 and CDR2: SGDLS and YYNGEE. V was pared by 1 base and J by 5 bases, with 8 bases of the junction left unmatched. CDR3: CASSVPPGLAGGGDTQYF. The CDR3 DNA is TGTGCCAGCAGCGTACCGCCGGGACTAGCGGGAGGTGGAGATACGCAGTATTTT.